This T cell receptor beta chain was found in a study of cytotoxic CD8 clonotypes in ibrutinib-treated CLL. Deep sequencing aimed at 1 in 200,000 to 1 in 1 million T cells' resolution. The protocol was immunoSEQ multiplex PCR, while the TCRdb copy is restricted to in-frame clones and leaves out a portion. This sample has approximately 140,000 clones, with more than 85% found just once. Findings and caveats of the study: The study found clonality rose at ibrutinib response, then fell toward baseline at progression. Few clonotypes were public, and these shrank or held steady under treatment. Measured clonality at baseline was greater than in age-matched healthy donors and tracked with circulating CD8+ T-cell counts.

Note on this clone: Its specificity is unknown.

Sequencing used PBMCs, obtained after 12 months of ibrutinib treatment. The clonotype comes from a human donor with chronic lymphocytic leukemia.

The CDR3 reads CASSLPLRDHEQFF. The CDR3, as DNA: TGTGCCAGCAGTTTGCCCCTGCGGGACCATGAGCAGTTCTTC. J is TRBJ2-1 and V is TRBV28, with D perhaps TRBD2 (6 bases). The V gene lost 3 bases and the J gene lost 8 bases, with 14 bases spanning the gap. The CDR3 runs to 14 residues. Germline CDR1 MDHEN, CDR2 SYDVKM.